The present T cell receptor beta chain was sequenced within a study of T cell responses to AZD1222 COVID-19 vaccine (dated by TCRdb to about 2021). Looking at the study overall: AZD1222 recipients with second doses at about 4 weeks or about 12 weeks were pooled, because spike-specific TCR depth and breadth did not differ between schedules. A total of over 230 trial participants underwent TCR sequencing, of whom roughly 210 had received two doses of AZD1222 and some 25 had received two doses of the MenACWY control vaccine. Trial participants were enrolled into age subgroups of 18-55, 56-69 and 70-plus years, which contained roughly 150, 30 and 60 TCR-sequenced participants, respectively. Results the study describes overall, beyond this receptor: The 56-69-year group was small, and its depth increase did not reach significance, likely because of low power. Because no day 14 peak-response samples were available, the repertoires could be characterized only after the peak T cell response. Conclusions about previously exposed vaccinees are limited because only five to seven AZD1222 recipients were SARS-CoV-2 seropositive at baseline. Vaccine-associated CD4 TCRs spanned the whole spike protein, with dominant responses in regions 160-218 and 743-854. Most participants were white British and females outnumbered males, and the authors suggested that clonal diversity may have been underestimated. Reportedly, close to half of the unique spike-specific TCRs recognized epitopes lying outside the regions that are mutated in the B.1.351 and B.1.1.7 variants. Spike-specific TCR breadth and depth rose significantly after two AZD1222 doses compared with day 0 and with MenACWY recipients.

The germline V gene (reference sequence) specifies LNHDA as CDR1 and SQIVND as CDR2. V is pared back by 5 bases and J by 11 bases, with 25 bases lying between the germline termini. Its CDR3 holds 16 amino acids, cysteine through phenylalanine. The only DNA kept is the CDR3, 48 bases in frame from the first base. The CDR3 regions of human TCRbeta chains were subjected to immunosequencing. From the authors' description of their analysis: Repertoire TCRs were checked for matches against a reference library of SARS-CoV-2-specific TCRs that had been generated using the MIRA antigen-specificity platform. Breadth meant the fraction of unique TCRs that were SARS-CoV-2-associated, whereas depth meant the fraction of total T cells that were SARS-CoV-2-associated. Using the MIRA data, each spike-specific TCR was assigned both to the spike region to which the TCR was reactive and to a CD4 or CD8 class. Log10-transformed breadth and depth values were compared by one-way ANOVA with Sidak's multiple comparisons tests. Sourced from immuneACCESS, this table was stored by TCRdb with only in-frame sequences that have V and J called. A share of the clones is absent; for the studies checked, an unresolved V gene accounts for under half, and the remainder has no known explanation. V and J calls and clone size are as listed in that table; D and trimming were resolved from the DNA. For this sample there are roughly 170,000 clones; 80% to 90% appear just once. The ten top clones hold 0.49% of the sample.

The intended sense of this specimen's time point label: baseline before first vaccination. Vaccinee samples were obtained from the UK trials COV001 and COV002, which included a single-blind randomized controlled phase 2/3 trial of AZD1222 (ChAdOx1 nCoV-19) in healthy adults. Trial participant PBMC samples were collected at day 0 and day 28 after the second dose for TCRbeta chain sequencing. A note on this clone: It lacks a known antigen. Base qualities are not provided; no much larger clone lies one nucleotide away.

This clonotype was obtained from an adult in good health. Recombination linked TRBV19 to TRBJ1-5; the D gene is perhaps TRBD1, on 5 matching bases. The starting material was peripheral blood, obtained on day 0 of AZD1222 vaccination. The nucleotide sequence reads TGTGCCAGTAGTGTGTTAGGGGCCCTTCAATCAGTGGCCCAGCATTTT. The resulting protein is CASSVLGALQSVAQHF.